This TCR beta chain was found in a study of T-cell reconstitution after alpha-beta-depleted transplantation in children (dated by TCRdb to the mid-2010s). Regarding the complete study: T-cell immune reconstitution after TCRalphabeta/CD19-depleted allogeneic hematopoietic cell transplantation in children was quantitatively tracked in the study by means of TCR repertoire profiling. The research as a whole found: In some patients, the high TCRbeta diversity seen at day 60 was put down to recipient T cells and intrathymic progenitors that had survived conditioning. The frequencies of hyperexpanded clones fell over the following months, and after one year, T-cell counts and TCRbeta diversity were mostly attributed to newly produced T cells. The apparently early recovery of alphabetaT-cell counts about two months after transplant reportedly depended on only several hundred rapidly expanded clones that came from non-depleted graft cells.

Explained via the paper, the treatment or condition label denotes: allogeneic hematopoietic cell transplantation with graft depleted of TCRalphabeta T cells and CD19 B cells. TCRalphabeta/CD19-depleted allogeneic hematopoietic cell grafts were given to the transplant recipients, all of whom were children. This clonotype was detected only a few times. What antigen it recognizes has not been identified. The sample holds no much larger clone one base away, and base qualities are not on file. V sheds 0 bases and J sheds 4 bases, leaving 14 bases between their ends. In the germline V gene (reference sequence), CDR1 corresponds to LGHDT and CDR2 to YNNKEL. Spanning cysteine to phenylalanine, the CDR3 consists of 16 amino acids. Only CDR3 DNA remains: 48 bases, in frame from the first base. The protocol used for the library was PCR. Sequencing relied on an Illumina HiSeq 2500. Molecular barcoding was employed in the preparation of TCR libraries, with unique molecular identifiers being used to normalize TCRbeta repertoire quantification. Using fastp at Q25 and MiXCR, TCRdb reprocessed the public reads and kept productive beta chains. Each CDR3 protein gets just one entry, which takes the most common genes and DNA from the rows behind it. In all, the sample holds under 100,000 distinct CDR3 sequences, and roughly 15% of those were seen once. The ten largest clonotypes hold about 19% of the sample.

The TCR comes from a male patient between 2 and 10 years old who had a stem cell transplant for acute lymphoblastic leukemia, so the T cells may come from the graft donor. The chain is encoded by TRBV3-1 joined to TRBJ2-3; TRBD1 could be the D gene, as 6 bases match. The sequences come from PBMCs, mostly from graft donor cells, collected 180 days after TCRalphabeta/CD19-depleted stem cell transplant. This receptor has the CDR3 CASSQERQEGADTQYF. The DNA reads TGTGCCAGCAGCCAAGAGAGACAGGAAGGGGCAGATACGCAGTATTTT.